This record concerns one T cell receptor (beta chain) sequence. This was the immunoSEQ v3.0 assay at survey level. The table came from immunoSEQ multiplex PCR; TCRdb's copy has only in-frame clones and leaves some out. The sample lists roughly 33,000 clones, about 74% occurring once. This record comes from a study of long-term antiretroviral therapy in people with HIV. V was trimmed by 2 bases and J by 3 bases, leaving 8 bases between them. There are 14 residues in the CDR3. CDR1 and CDR2 from the germline V gene are MNHEY and SMNVEV (reference sequence). The chain employs TRBV27 and TRBJ2-1; D call uncertain. The sample here was unsorted PBMCs, taken 2 years after starting antiretroviral therapy. The clonotype was recovered from a woman in her fifties or sixties with HIV. CDR3 region: CASSLGLVYNEQFF. In nucleotides, the CDR3 is TGTGCCAGCAGTTTAGGCCTGGTCTACAATGAGCAGTTCTTC.